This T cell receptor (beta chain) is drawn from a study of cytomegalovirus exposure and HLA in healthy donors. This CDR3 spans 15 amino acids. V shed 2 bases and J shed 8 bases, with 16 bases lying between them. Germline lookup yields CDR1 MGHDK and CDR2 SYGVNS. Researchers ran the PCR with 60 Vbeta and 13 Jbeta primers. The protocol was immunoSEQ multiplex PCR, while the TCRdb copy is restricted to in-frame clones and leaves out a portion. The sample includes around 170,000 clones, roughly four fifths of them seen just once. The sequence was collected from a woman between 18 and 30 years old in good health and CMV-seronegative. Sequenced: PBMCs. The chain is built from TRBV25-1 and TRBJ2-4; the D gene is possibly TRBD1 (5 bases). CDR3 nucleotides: TGTGCCAGCAGTGAACAAGGACAAGGACGGGACATTCAGTACTTC. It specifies CASSEQGQGRDIQYF.